The 2 T cell receptor beta chains reported below all come from one sample, sequenced in a study of blood T cell repertoires in COVID-19. TCRdb's copy holds only in-frame clones and misses some; the assay was immunoSEQ multiplex PCR. This table holds 71,000 or so clones, approximately 90% found once. Sequenced sample: peripheral blood. These receptor sequences come from a young woman with acute or convalescent COVID-19.

This rearrangement joins TRBV20-1 to TRBJ1-1; 10 positions agree with TRBD1. The CDR3 is made up of 18 amino acids. Germline CDR1 and CDR2: DFQATT and SNEGSKA (reference sequence). V shed 3 bases, J shed 0 bases, and the junction held 13 bases outside the gene matches. The CDR3, as DNA: TGCAGTGCTAGTAGTACCCCGTGGGACAGGGGTTTGAACACTGAAGCTTTCTTT. It translates to CSASSTPWDRGLNTEAFF.

This sequence joins TRBV6-5 and TRBJ1-1; tentatively, D is TRBD1 (5 bases). This CDR3 spans 14 amino acids. Trimming shortened V by 2 bases and J by 5 bases, and 12 bases separated the two germline ends. Germline lookup yields CDR1 MNHEY and CDR2 SVGAGI. The CDR3 nucleotides are TGTGCCAGCAGTTACCAGGGAAAGGGAACTGAAGCTTTCTTT. Translated: CASSYQGKGTEAFF.